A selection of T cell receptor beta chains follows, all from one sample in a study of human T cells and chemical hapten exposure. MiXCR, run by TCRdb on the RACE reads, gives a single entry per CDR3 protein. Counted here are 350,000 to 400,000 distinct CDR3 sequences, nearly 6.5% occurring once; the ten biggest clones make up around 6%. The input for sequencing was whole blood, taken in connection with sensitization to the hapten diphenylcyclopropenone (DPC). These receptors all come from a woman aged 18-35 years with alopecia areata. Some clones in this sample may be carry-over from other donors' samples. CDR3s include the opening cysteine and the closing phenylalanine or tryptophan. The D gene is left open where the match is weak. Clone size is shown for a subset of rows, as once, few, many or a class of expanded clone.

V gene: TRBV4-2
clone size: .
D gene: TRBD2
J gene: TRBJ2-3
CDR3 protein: CASSRASGATDTQYF

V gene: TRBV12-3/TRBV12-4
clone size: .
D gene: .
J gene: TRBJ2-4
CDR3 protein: CASSLALSQQDIQYF

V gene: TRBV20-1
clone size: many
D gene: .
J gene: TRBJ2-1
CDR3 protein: CSATPRYSSYNEQFF

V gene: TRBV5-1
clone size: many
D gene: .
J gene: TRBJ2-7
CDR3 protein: CASSLGPAYEQYF

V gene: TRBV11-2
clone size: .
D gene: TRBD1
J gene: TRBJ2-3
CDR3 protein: CASSYSGTGAGGTDTQYF

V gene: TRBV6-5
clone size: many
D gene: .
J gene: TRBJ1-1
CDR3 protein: CASSYQQGSGTEAFF

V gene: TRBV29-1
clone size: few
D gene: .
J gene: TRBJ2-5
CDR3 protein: CSVEGSVQETQYF

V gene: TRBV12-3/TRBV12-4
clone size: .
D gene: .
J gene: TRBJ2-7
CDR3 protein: CASSRGQFSSYEQYF

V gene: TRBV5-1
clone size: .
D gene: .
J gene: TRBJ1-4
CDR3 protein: CASSSGDREKLFF

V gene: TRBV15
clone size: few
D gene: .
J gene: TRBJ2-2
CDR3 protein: CATSRGHNTGELFF

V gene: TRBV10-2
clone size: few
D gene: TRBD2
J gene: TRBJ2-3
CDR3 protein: CASSESSAGGPDTQYF

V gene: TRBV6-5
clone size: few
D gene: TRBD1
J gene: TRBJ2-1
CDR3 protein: CASSQTGIAYNEQFF

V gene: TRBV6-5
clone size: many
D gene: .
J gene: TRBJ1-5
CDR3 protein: CASRTNLGNQPQHF

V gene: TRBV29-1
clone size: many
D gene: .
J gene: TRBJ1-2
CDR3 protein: CSVEQGPNYGYTF

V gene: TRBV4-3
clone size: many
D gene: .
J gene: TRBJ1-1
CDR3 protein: CASSQERTENAAFF

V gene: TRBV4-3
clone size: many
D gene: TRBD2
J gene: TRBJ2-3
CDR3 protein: CASSQDLLAGGQGDTQYF

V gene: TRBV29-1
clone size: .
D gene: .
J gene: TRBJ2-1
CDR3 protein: CSVEGRISYNEQFF

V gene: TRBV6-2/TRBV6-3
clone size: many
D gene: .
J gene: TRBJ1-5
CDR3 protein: CASWGSNQPQHF

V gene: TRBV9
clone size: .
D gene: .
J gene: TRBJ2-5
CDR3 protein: CASSVDRGAGETQYF

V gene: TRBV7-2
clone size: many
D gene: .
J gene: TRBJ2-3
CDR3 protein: CASSSSITDTQYF

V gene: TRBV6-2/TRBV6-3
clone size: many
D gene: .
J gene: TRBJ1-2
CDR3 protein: CASSAQGSGYTF

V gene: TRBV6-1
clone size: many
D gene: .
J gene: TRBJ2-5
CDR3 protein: CASSEGIETQYF

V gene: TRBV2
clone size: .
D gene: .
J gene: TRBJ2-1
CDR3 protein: CASLMGGGDSYNEQFF

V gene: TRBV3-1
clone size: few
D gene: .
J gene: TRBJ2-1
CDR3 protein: CASSPGWGNEQFF

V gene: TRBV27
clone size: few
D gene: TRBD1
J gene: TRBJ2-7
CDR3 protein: CASRDRGPEQYF

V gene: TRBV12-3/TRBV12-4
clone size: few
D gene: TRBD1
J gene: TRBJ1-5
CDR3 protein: CASSWGQGNYRYSNQPQHF

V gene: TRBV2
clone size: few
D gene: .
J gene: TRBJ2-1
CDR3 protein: CASSVLDEQFF

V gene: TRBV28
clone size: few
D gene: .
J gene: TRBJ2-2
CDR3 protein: CASSSPWTENTGELFF

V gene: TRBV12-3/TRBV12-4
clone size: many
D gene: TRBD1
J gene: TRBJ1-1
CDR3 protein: CASSWNRGHTEAFF

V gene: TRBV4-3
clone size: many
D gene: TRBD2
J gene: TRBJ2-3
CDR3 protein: CASSHGLAGVDTQYF

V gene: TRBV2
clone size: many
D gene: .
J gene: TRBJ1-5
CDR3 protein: CASSERQLSYQPQHF

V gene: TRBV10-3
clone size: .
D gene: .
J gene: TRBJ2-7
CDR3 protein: CATGRLQGPNSLQYF

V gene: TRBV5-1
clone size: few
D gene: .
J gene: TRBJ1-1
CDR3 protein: CASSLVGQNTEAFF

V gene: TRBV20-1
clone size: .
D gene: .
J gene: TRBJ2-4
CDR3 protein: CSAMGSRAKNIQYF

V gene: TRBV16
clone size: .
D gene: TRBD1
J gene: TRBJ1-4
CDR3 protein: CASSPSPTGVEEKLFF

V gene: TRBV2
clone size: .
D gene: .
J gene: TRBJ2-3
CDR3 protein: CASSEGAGDTQYF

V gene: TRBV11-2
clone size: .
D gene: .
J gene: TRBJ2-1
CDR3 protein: CASSLGVRNEQFF

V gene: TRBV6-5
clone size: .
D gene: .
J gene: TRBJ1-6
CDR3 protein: CASSYSKIPGLGSPLHF

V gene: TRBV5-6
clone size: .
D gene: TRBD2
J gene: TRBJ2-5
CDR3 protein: CASSERWKLAGGEETQYF

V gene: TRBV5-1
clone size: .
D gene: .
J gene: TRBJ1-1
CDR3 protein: CATRLTRNTEAFF

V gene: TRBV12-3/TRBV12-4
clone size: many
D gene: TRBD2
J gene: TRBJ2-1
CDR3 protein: CASSFGGSGYNEQFF

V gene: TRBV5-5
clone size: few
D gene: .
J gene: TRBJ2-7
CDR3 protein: CASSFGRVYEQYF

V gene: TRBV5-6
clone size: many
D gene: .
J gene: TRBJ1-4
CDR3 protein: CASSLNLRPTSSTNEKLFF

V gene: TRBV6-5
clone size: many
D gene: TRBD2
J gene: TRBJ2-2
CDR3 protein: CASSIWTSGEYTGELFF

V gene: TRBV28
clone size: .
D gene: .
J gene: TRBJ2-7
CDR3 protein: CASSFGGQLYEQYF

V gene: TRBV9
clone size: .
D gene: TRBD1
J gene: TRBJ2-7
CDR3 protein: CASSLGDRLSSYEQYF

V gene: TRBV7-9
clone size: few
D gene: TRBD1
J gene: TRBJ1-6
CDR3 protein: CASSSPGQSSYNSPLHF

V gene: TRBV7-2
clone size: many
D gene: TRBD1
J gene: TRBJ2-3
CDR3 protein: CASSKGQGPTDTQYF

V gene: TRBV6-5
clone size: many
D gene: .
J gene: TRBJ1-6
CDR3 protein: CASSYFLKVQGSSPLHF